The 27 T cell receptor beta chains in this list originate from one sample, sequenced in a study of T cell changes during pregnancy in multiple sclerosis. The data were produced by immunoSEQ multiplex PCR, yet TCRdb's version contains in-frame clones alone and is incomplete. The sample shows under 80,000 clones, 94% of them seen only once. The material sequenced was peripheral blood, taken in the third trimester of pregnancy. These receptors were collected from a female donor with multiple sclerosis, enrolled in a pregnancy study.

The rearrangement joins TRBV4-2 to TRBJ2-3; the D gene is possibly TRBD2 (6 bases). Looked up from germline, CDR1 is LGHNA and CDR2 is YNFKEQ. Trimming took off 1 base at V and 6 bases at J, with 14 bases between the two ends. The CDR3 length is 15 residues. CDR3 coding DNA: TGTGCCAGCAGCCAAGCCGGGACTGAGGGGGATACGCAGTATTTT. Translated, it gives CASSQAGTEGDTQYF.

The rearrangement links TRBV30 to TRBJ1-1; tentative D call: TRBD1 (6 bases). CDR1 GTSNPN and CDR2 SVGIG come from the germline V gene (reference sequence). The CDR3 consists of 13 residues. V gave up 3 bases and J gave up 1 base, with 9 bases separating them. The CDR3, as DNA: TGTGCCTGGAGGGGCAGGGGGAACACTGAAGCTTTCTTT. Its translation: CAWRGRGNTEAFF.

The chain joins TRBV19 to TRBJ1-2; D not certain. Germline V gene data show CDR1 as LNHDA and CDR2 as SQIVND (reference sequence). This CDR3 is 11 amino acids long. Trimming took off 10 bases at V and 4 bases at J, with 10 bases between the two ends. The chain's CDR3 is CATQESYGYTF. The CDR3 DNA reads TGTGCCACTCAGGAATCCTATGGCTACACCTTC. Full variable domain (rest looked up from reference TRBV19 and TRBJ1-2): DGGITQSPKYLFRKEGQNVTLSCEQNLNHDAMYWYRQDPGQGLRLIYYSQIVNDFQKGDIAEGYSVSREKKESFPLTVTSAQKNPTAFYLCATQESYGYTFGSGTRLTVV.

V is TRBV10-3 and J is TRBJ2-5; tentative D call: TRBD2 (6 bases). This CDR3 spans 15 amino acids. CDR1 and CDR2 from the germline V gene are ENHRY and SYGVKD. Trimming took 5 bases from V and 3 from J, leaving 16 bases between them. The CDR3 reads CAISSTGTGKETQYF. The CDR3 nucleotides are TGTGCCATCAGTTCAACCGGGACTGGTAAAGAGACCCAGTACTTC.

This rearrangement joins TRBV9 to TRBJ1-3; D not resolved. Trimming removed 1 base from V and 0 bases from J, with 2 bases in between. The germline V gene encodes CDR1 SGDLS and CDR2 YYNGEE. The CDR3 has 13 amino acids. The CDR3 DNA reads as TGTGCCAGCAGCGTACGCTCTGGAAACACCATATATTTT. This codes for CASSVRSGNTIYF.

This clone has only one observation. V and J are TRBV10-1 and TRBJ1-5, with TRBD1 matching 7 bases. CDR1 and CDR2 (germline): WNHNN, SYGVQD (reference sequence). The CDR3 sequence is 15 residues long. Trimming took 6 bases from V and 2 from J; bases not matched to a gene: 7. DNA for the CDR3: TGCGCCAGCAGGGAACAGGGGCCCTGCAATCAGCCCCAGCATTTT. Amino acid sequence: CASREQGPCNQPQHF.

The V call is TRBV19, the J call TRBJ2-7; maybe TRBD2 (5 bases). The CDR3 totals 14 residues. Germline assignment: CDR1 LNHDA and CDR2 SQIVND (reference sequence). Trimming took off 2 bases at V and 7 bases at J, with 15 bases between the two ends. The CDR3 loop is CASSIRPGSGEQYF. CDR3 in DNA: TGTGCCAGTAGTATAAGGCCTGGCTCGGGAGAGCAGTACTTC.

This rearrangement joins TRBV27 to TRBJ1-6, with a tentative D call TRBD1 (5 bases). CDR3 length equals 15 residues. Germline values: CDR1 MNHEY, CDR2 SMNVEV (reference sequence). V lost 0 bases and J lost 10, with 13 bases in between. The CDR3 nucleotides are TGTGCCAGCAGTTTATCGGGGGGTGTAGGGTCACCCCTCCACTTT. Translating gives CASSLSGGVGSPLHF.

The V gene is TRBV9, the J gene TRBJ2-1; D not certain. Germline lookup yields CDR1 SGDLS and CDR2 YYNGEE. The ends were cut back, 0 bases at V and 1 base at J, with 5 bases in the middle. The CDR3 is 14 amino acids. The CDR3 here is CASSVGSSYNEQFF. In DNA, the CDR3 is TGTGCCAGCAGCGTAGGCAGTTCCTACAATGAGCAGTTCTTC.

This chain links TRBV5-4 with TRBJ2-1; no clear D. V was shortened by 4 bases and J by 9 bases, with 11 bases between the two germline ends. This CDR3 is built from 12 residues. Germline V CDR1 and CDR2: SGHNT, YYREEE (reference sequence). CDR3 DNA: TGTGCCAGCAGCCGCTCAGGCTTTGAGCAGTTCTTC. Translating gives CASSRSGFEQFF.

The genes are TRBV2 and TRBJ1-6; D might be TRBD1 (6 bases). V lost 5 bases, J lost 5 bases, and 10 bases lay in between. There are 14 residues in the CDR3. The germline V gene has CDR1 SNHLY and CDR2 FYNNEI. CDR3: CASSQGWHNSPLHF. CDR3 nucleotide sequence: TGTGCCAGCAGTCAGGGGTGGCATAATTCACCCCTCCACTTT.

The CDR3 bases are TGTGCCAGCACCTCGGGGGTCTTGATCATCACAGATACGCAGTATTTT. The encoded protein is CASTSGVLIITDTQYF. V and J are TRBV7-9 and TRBJ2-3; D is perhaps TRBD2 (6 bases). Germline loops: CDR1 SEHNR, CDR2 FQNEAQ (reference sequence). The CDR3 length is 16 residues. Trimming stripped 7 bases from V and 2 bases from J, with 19 bases between.

The rearrangement joins TRBV6-5 to TRBJ2-1; the match to TRBD1 covers 11 bases. Germline CDR1 and CDR2: MNHEY and SVGAGI. This CDR3 region has 15 residues. J lost 3 bases, V lost 5 bases, and 3 bases had no gene match. The CDR3 here is CASSPGTGGYNEQFF. The CDR3, as DNA: TGTGCCAGCAGTCCCGGGACAGGGGGCTACAATGAGCAGTTCTTC.

V gene TRBV25-1 combines with J gene TRBJ2-1, with 12 nucleotides matching TRBD2. The V segment lost 3 bases and the J segment 9 bases; nucleotides outside the gene matches: 9. The CDR3 is made up of 16 amino acids. Germline CDR1 and CDR2: MGHDK and SYGVNS. The CDR3 is CASSDTLAGGLGEQFF. The DNA for the CDR3 is TGTGCCAGCAGTGATACCCTAGCGGGGGGGCTCGGTGAGCAGTTCTTC. The full variable domain, in which reference TRBV25-1 and TRBJ2-1 provide the parts outside the CDR3, is EADIYQTPRYLVIGTGKKITLECSQTMGHDKMYWYQQDPGMELHLIHYSYGVNSTEKGDLSSESTVSRIRTEHFPLTLESARPSHTSQYLCASSDTLAGGLGEQFFGPGTRLTVL.

The V call is TRBV6-5, the J call TRBJ1-2, with TRBD1 identical over 7 bases. The junction had 6 bases not matched to a gene; V was cut back by 0 bases and J by 5 bases. CDR1 and CDR2 (germline): MNHEY, SVGAGI. The CDR3 totals 15 residues. CDR3 in amino acids: CASSYSEGAGYGYTF. CDR3 DNA sequence: TGTGCCAGCAGTTACTCAGAGGGGGCGGGATATGGCTACACCTTC.

This clone was observed once. J is TRBJ1-1 and V is TRBV27, with a tentative D call TRBD1 (6 bases). In germline, CDR1 is MNHEY, CDR2 SMNVEV (reference sequence). The CDR3 sequence is 17 residues long. V dropped 6 bases and J dropped 3 bases, with 23 bases sitting between them. In nucleotides, the CDR3 is TGTGCCAGCAGAGGGACACCTCAAATTAATCGTGACACTGAAGCTTTCTTT. It specifies CASRGTPQINRDTEAFF.

This clone showed up just a few times. The chain recombines TRBV10-1 with TRBJ1-2, with a weak D call TRBD1 (6 bases). The V end was cut by 5 bases, the J end by 3 bases, with 7 bases between. This CDR3 comprises 12 residues. The germline gives CDR1 WNHNN, CDR2 SYGVQD (reference sequence). The chain's CDR3 is CASSWTDYGYTF. For the CDR3, the DNA is TGCGCCAGCAGTTGGACAGACTATGGCTACACCTTC.

This sequence joins TRBV7-3 and TRBJ2-5; 11 bases map to TRBD2. V lost 3 bases to trimming and J lost 7 bases; unmatched junction nucleotides: 19. The CDR3 covers 19 residues. Germline loops: CDR1 SGHTA, CDR2 FQGTGA. This CDR3 is CASSFTGGVAGGPLGTQYF. The CDR3 nucleotides read TGTGCCAGCAGCTTCACCGGCGGGGTAGCGGGGGGGCCTCTTGGGACCCAGTACTTC.

J is TRBJ1-2 and V is TRBV5-5; D unclear. This CDR3 contains 14 residues. In germline, CDR1 is SGHKS, CDR2 YYEKEE (reference sequence). Trimming took off 0 bases at V and 3 bases at J, with 9 bases between the two ends. This CDR3 is CASSLVVTDYGYTF. CDR3 nucleotides: TGTGCCAGCAGCTTGGTCGTTACAGACTATGGCTACACCTTC.

The chain carries TRBV6-6 and TRBJ1-3; TRBD1 might be the D (6 bases). The length of the CDR3 is 13 residues. Deletions cut 8 bases from V and 4 bases from J, with 12 bases between. From germline, CDR1 is MNHNY and CDR2 SVGAGI (reference sequence). This CDR3 reads CASHRQEGNTIYF. CDR3 nucleotide sequence: TGTGCCAGCCATAGACAGGAAGGAAACACCATATATTTT.

This chain connects TRBV6-5 to TRBJ1-5; the D gene is possibly TRBD1 (5 bases). There are 13 residues in the CDR3. CDR1 and CDR2 (germline): MNHEY, SVGAGI. V gave up 7 bases and J gave up 5 bases, with 12 bases separating them. The CDR3 sequence: CASKGRAHQPQHF. The CDR3, as DNA: TGTGCCAGCAAGGGGAGGGCGCATCAGCCCCAGCATTTT.

This chain links TRBV2 with TRBJ1-1, with D perhaps TRBD1 (6 bases). The germline V and J ends were trimmed by 7 bases and 4 bases, with 13 bases remaining between them. The CDR3 covers 13 residues. CDR1 SNHLY and CDR2 FYNNEI come from the germline V gene. CDR3: CASTPDSVTEAFF. CDR3 DNA sequence: TGTGCCAGCACTCCGGACAGTGTCACTGAAGCTTTCTTT.

The V and J genes are TRBV4-3 and TRBJ2-5; 8 bases are shared with TRBD2. CDR1 LGHNA and CDR2 YSLEER come from the germline V gene. The CDR3 runs to 15 residues. The ends lost 0 bases at V and 7 bases at J; junction bases unmatched: 7. Here the CDR3 DNA reads TGCGCCAGCAGCCAAGAGGCCTCCGCGGGAGGGACCCAGTACTTC. Its protein is CASSQEASAGGTQYF.

This sequence joins TRBV7-8 and TRBJ1-2; D possibly corresponds to TRBD1 (6 bases). Germline V CDR1 and CDR2: SGHVS, FQNEAQ. The CDR3 has 13 amino acids. V shed 5 bases and J shed 2 bases, with 9 bases lying between them. CDR3 DNA: TGTGCCAGCAGCCTGGACAGCAACTATGGCTACACCTTC. This sequence encodes CASSLDSNYGYTF. Together with reference TRBV7-8 and TRBJ1-2, the CDR3 gives the full variable domain: GAGVSQSPRYKVAKRGQDVALRCDPISGHVSLFWYQQALGQGPEFLTYFQNEAQLDKSGLPSDRFFAERPEGSVSTLKIQRTQQEDSAVYLCASSLDSNYGYTFGSGTRLTVV.

The chain combines TRBV14 with TRBJ2-7, with a weak D call TRBD1 (6 bases). With 2 bases removed from V and 3 bases from J, the gap between germline ends came to 11 bases. Looked up from germline, CDR1 is SGHDN and CDR2 is FVKESK. This CDR3 is built from 14 residues. In DNA form, the CDR3 reads TGTGCCAGCAGCCAAAGACGCAGGGGCTACGAGCAGTACTTC. This translates into CASSQRRRGYEQYF.

J is TRBJ2-2 and V is TRBV19; TRBD1 is a possible D gene (5 bases). CDR1 is LNHDA and CDR2 is SQIVND in the germline V gene (reference sequence). V lost 3 bases, J lost 0 bases, and 8 bases lay in between. The CDR3 is 15 residues long. Written as DNA, the CDR3 is TGTGCCAGTAGTATCGTCAGGGCGAACACCGGGGAGCTGTTTTTT. Amino acid sequence: CASSIVRANTGELFF.

The chain employs TRBV4-2 and TRBJ2-3; maybe TRBD2 (5 bases). V lost 0 bases, J lost 8 bases, and 12 bases lay in between. Germline V gene lookup returns CDR1 LGHNA and CDR2 YNFKEQ. The CDR3 has 14 residues. The CDR3 DNA follows: TGTGCCAGCAGCCAAGAATTCGGGATGGGTACGCAGTATTTT. Translating gives CASSQEFGMGTQYF.